This TCR beta chain was sequenced in a study of blood T cell repertoires in COVID-19. Sequenced by immunoSEQ multiplex PCR; TCRdb stores in-frame clones only, minus some. The sample comprises approximately 260,000 clones, about 80% of which are singletons, and around 9.1% rests with the top ten. The CDR3 has 14 residues. The V end lost 1 base, the J end lost 0 bases, and 7 bases lay between the germline ends. Germline V lookup: CDR1 LGHDT, CDR2 YNNKEL (reference sequence). The sequenced sample was peripheral blood. The receptor's source is a human donor in a cohort sampled during active COVID-19. The chain links TRBV3-1 (or the pseudogene TRBV3-2) to TRBJ2-7, with D hard to call. The CDR3 nucleotides are TGTGCCAGCAGCCAAGGGCGACTCTCCTACGAGCAGTACTTC. This translates into CASSQGRLSYEQYF.